This T cell receptor (beta chain) emerged from a study of cytomegalovirus exposure and HLA in healthy donors. The study ran its PCR with 60 Vbeta and 13 Jbeta primers. Assay used: immunoSEQ multiplex PCR; TCRdb lists only in-frame clones, some missing. The table lists 90,000 to 150,000 clones, about 83% of them singletons, with approximately 2.4% in the top ten. V lost 1 base and J lost 1, with 7 bases in between. Per germline, CDR1 LNHNV and CDR2 YYDKDF (reference sequence). The length of the CDR3 is 14 residues. Whole-study results and caveats: Per a prior analysis, the majority of TCR beta V segments were productive roughly 87% or roughly 30% of the time. Later work showed greater clonal expansion in HLA-associated TCR beta chains than in equally common others. The likely explanation for a cluster of highly shared sequence variants was sequencing artifact.

A word on this clone: The antigen remains unidentified.

Specimen: PBMCs. The receptor was derived from a female donor in good health and CMV-seronegative. This sequence joins TRBV15 and TRBJ2-5; no firm D call. This CDR3 reads CATSRVPSQETQYF. DNA for the CDR3: TGTGCCACCAGCAGAGTTCCATCCCAAGAGACCCAGTACTTC.